This T cell receptor (beta chain) is from a study of blood T cells in healthy people across ages. Points from the study as a whole: Since the PBMCs were unsorted, naive and antigen-experienced cells could not be conclusively compared.

The sample, about 9.2 milliliters of peripheral blood, was drawn from each donor. A minimum of 6 million PBMCs was isolated per sample. On this clonotype: The antigen is undetermined.

Then a second PCR, running roughly 7 to 12 cycles, was carried out with a sample-barcoded 5' primer and a J-beta primer mix. Every single cDNA molecule received a tag from a template-switch adaptor with 12 random nucleotides. One entry per CDR3 protein results from TCRdb running MiXCR on the 5' RACE reads. The table includes under 2,000,000 distinct CDR3 sequences, around 48% detected once. The CDR3 length is 15 residues. Germline CDR1 and CDR2: SGHRS and YFSETQ. Trimming stripped 4 bases from V and 2 bases from J, with 14 bases between. Sequencing was done on a sample of blood. The sequence derives from a woman between 40 and 50 years old in good health. V gene TRBV5-1 combines with J gene TRBJ2-3; TRBD1 might be the D (6 bases). CDR3 sequence reads: CASSPGRDNTDTQYF. DNA of the CDR3: TGCGCCAGCAGCCCTGGCCGGGACAACACAGATACGCAGTATTTT.